Following are 20 T cell receptor beta chains from one sample sequenced in a study of OX40 agonist ivuxolimab in advanced cancers. Sequenced by immunoSEQ multiplex PCR; TCRdb stores in-frame clones only, minus some. The sample shows around 10,000 clones, around 74% of them seen only once. This specimen was CD4+ or CD8+ T cells sorted from blood, taken in a trial of the OX40 agonist ivuxolimab. The receptors derive from an adult with an advanced solid tumor such as melanoma, head and neck, liver or kidney cancer.

This clone was picked up a small number of times. The genes are TRBV9 and TRBJ2-5, with 7 nucleotides matching TRBD2. The CDR3 runs 15 residues. Germline loops: CDR1 SGDLS, CDR2 YYNGEE. V gave up 3 bases and J gave up 5 bases; unmatched junction bases: 10. The CDR3 DNA is TGTGCCAGCAGCGCAGCGGGAACCCCAATGGAGACCCAGTACTTC. Translated, it gives CASSAAGTPMETQYF. Filled out from reference TRBV9 and TRBJ2-5, the complete variable domain reads DSGVTQTPKHLITATGQRVTLRCSPRSGDLSVYWYQQSLDQGLQFLIQYYNGEERAKGNILERFSAQQFPDLHSELNLSSLELGDSALYFCASSAAGTPMETQYFGPGTRLLVL.

The chain is built from TRBV6-5 and TRBJ2-5, with TRBD1 as a possible D gene (6 bases). The J call may not be correct, given that the DNA end is closer to TRBJ2-7. CDR1 and CDR2 (germline): MNHEY, SVGAGI. The CDR3 contains 11 residues. This CDR3 is CATDSGDEQYF. CDR3 in DNA: TGTGCCACCGACTCAGGGGACGAGCAGTACTTC.

The CDR3 loop reads CASSPGQAMNTEAFF. The CDR3 nucleotides read TGTGCCAGCAGCCCCGGACAGGCAATGAACACTGAAGCTTTCTTT. The chain carries TRBV7-6 and TRBJ1-1; TRBD1 agrees at 7 bases. After removal of 5 bases from V and 0 bases from J, the junction contained 6 bases not matched to a gene. Germline V gene data show CDR1 as SGHVS and CDR2 as FNYEAQ. This CDR3 is built from 15 residues.

For the CDR3, the DNA is TGTGCCAGCAGCAACCAACAGGGGGCCCAGGAGACCCAGTACTTC. Translation: CASSNQQGAQETQYF. The chain joins TRBV7-9 to TRBJ2-5, with 9 bases fitting TRBD1. The CDR3 is 15 amino acids. Germline assignment: CDR1 SEHNR and CDR2 FQNEAQ (reference sequence). V gave up 5 bases and J gave up 5 bases; unmatched junction bases: 9.

The rearrangement uses TRBV7-3 and TRBJ2-7, with 11 nucleotides matching TRBD2. In germline, CDR1 is SGHTA, CDR2 FQGTGA. The CDR3 extends over 14 amino acids. The V and J ends lost 5 bases and 6 bases, in that order; junction bases with no gene match: 6. CDR3 region: CASSLAGGSSEQYF. The DNA of the CDR3 is TGTGCCAGCAGCCTAGCGGGAGGATCGTCCGAGCAGTACTTC.

The V call is TRBV7-2, the J call TRBJ1-2; a weak D match, TRBD1 (5 bases). Germline assignment: CDR1 SGHTA and CDR2 FQGNSA. CDR3 size: 12 residues. Between the trimmed V and J ends, which lost 4 bases and 5 bases, there was a span of 8 bases. As DNA, the CDR3 is TGTGCCAGCAGCTCGGACAATTATGGCTACACCTTC. Translation: CASSSDNYGYTF.

This chain joins TRBV28 and TRBJ1-1, with D maybe TRBD1 (5 bases). Germline CDR1 is MDHEN and CDR2 is SYDVKM. V lost 6 bases and J 4 bases, leaving 18 bases between the germline ends. The CDR3 has 15 amino acids. The CDR3, as DNA: TGTGCCAGCAGGTCCCTATATATCGGGGGCACTGAAGCTTTCTTT. Amino acid sequence: CASRSLYIGGTEAFF.

The V call is TRBV19, the J call TRBJ1-5; TRBD1 is a possible D gene (6 bases). This CDR3 is 16 amino acids long. Germline V CDR1 and CDR2: LNHDA, SQIVND (reference sequence). The V end was cut by 3 bases, the J end by 6 bases, with 18 bases between. CDR3 sequence: CASSIDSLGGTQPQHF. The CDR3 nucleotides read TGTGCCAGTAGTATCGACTCCCTCGGGGGCACTCAGCCCCAGCATTTT.

This chain links TRBV19 with TRBJ2-7; TRBD1 is a possible D gene (6 bases). V lost 3 bases and J lost 5, with 11 bases in between. Germline-derived CDR1 and CDR2 are LNHDA and SQIVND (reference sequence). This CDR3 is built from 13 residues. DNA for the CDR3: TGTGCCAGTAGTATCTTGGGGGCGGACGAGCAGTACTTC. This sequence encodes CASSILGADEQYF.

This clone was seen only a few times. The chain recombines TRBV14 with TRBJ1-1, with D unresolved. Trimming cost V 4 bases and J 7 bases, with 10 bases left between them. This CDR3 comprises 12 residues. CDR1 is SGHDN and CDR2 is FVKESK in the germline V gene. The DNA for the CDR3 is TGTGCCAGCAGCCTTGCGGATATTGAAGCTTTCTTT. Its protein is CASSLADIEAFF.

This clone is classed as medium-sized. The V and J genes are TRBV7-9 and TRBJ2-1, with TRBD1 identical over 9 bases. The V and J ends lost 4 bases and 6 bases, in that order; junction bases with no gene match: 10. Germline lookup yields CDR1 SEHNR and CDR2 FQNEAQ (reference sequence). The CDR3 extends over 16 amino acids. The CDR3 DNA follows: TGTGCCAGCAGCTCATCGACCGGGACAGGGATCAATGAGCAGTTCTTC. It translates to CASSSSTGTGINEQFF.

The rearrangement joins TRBV7-2 to TRBJ1-2; D is perhaps TRBD1 (6 bases). Trimming pared 10 bases from V and 3 bases from J, leaving 12 bases between. The CDR3 is made up of 12 amino acids. CDR1 SGHTA and CDR2 FQGNSA come from the germline V gene. The CDR3: CANGRGDYGYTF. The CDR3, as DNA: TGTGCCAATGGGAGGGGGGACTATGGCTACACCTTC.

This sequence joins TRBV11-2 and TRBJ2-2; TRBD1 matches at 9 bases. V shed 5 bases, J shed 4 bases, and the junction held 8 bases outside the gene matches. The CDR3 covers 16 residues. Germline lookup yields CDR1 SGHAT and CDR2 FQNNGV. The CDR3 nucleotides are TGTGCCAGCAGCCTCCCCCGGGACAGGGTCACCGGGGAGCTGTTTTTT. As protein: CASSLPRDRVTGELFF.

The chain carries TRBV28 and TRBJ1-3; weak D call: TRBD1 (5 bases). The CDR3 covers 15 residues. Trimming left V 1 base short and J 3 bases short, with 10 bases between. Germline V lookup: CDR1 MDHEN, CDR2 SYDVKM. The DNA for the CDR3 is TGTGCCAGCAGTTTATTAAGGGGTGGTGGAAACACCATATATTTT. As protein: CASSLLRGGGNTIYF.

The chain joins TRBV7-6 to TRBJ2-3; TRBD1 matches at 7 bases. From germline, CDR1 is SGHVS and CDR2 FNYEAQ. CDR3 length equals 18 residues. With 1 base clipped from V and 1 base from J, the junction kept 11 bases outside the gene matches. In nucleotides, the CDR3 is TGTGCCAGCAGCTTAGATCGGGACAGTAGGCTGGGCACAGATACGCAGTATTTT. This sequence encodes CASSLDRDSRLGTDTQYF.

This clone was seen once. V is TRBV5-1 and J is TRBJ2-5, with TRBD2 identical over 12 bases. The germline CDR1 and CDR2 sequences are SGHRS and YFSETQ. This CDR3 contains 15 residues. The J segment lost 5 bases and the V segment lost 1 base, leaving 3 bases of the junction unmatched. The CDR3 DNA follows: TGCGCCAGCAGCTTGACTAGCGGGAGGATGGAGACCCAGTACTTC. Translating gives CASSLTSGRMETQYF.

This sequence joins TRBV7-9 and TRBJ1-1; D unresolved. CDR1 is SEHNR and CDR2 is FQNEAQ in the germline V gene (reference sequence). Trimming left V 4 bases short and J 0 bases short, with 21 bases between. The length of the CDR3 is 18 residues. The CDR3 DNA is TGTGCCAGCAGCTCGGACGCCGGACGTTTTCTGATGAACACTGAAGCTTTCTTT. It is translated as CASSSDAGRFLMNTEAFF.

V and J are TRBV11-1 and TRBJ1-4; 8 nucleotides align to TRBD1. CDR3 size: 16 residues. CDR1 is SGHAT and CDR2 is FQDESV in the germline V gene (reference sequence). Trimming at V came to 5 bases and at J to 7 bases, leaving 12 bases not matched to a gene. For the CDR3, the DNA is TGTGCCAGCAGCCCCGCGGGACAGGTCCGGGGTGAAAAACTGTTTTTT. Its translation is CASSPAGQVRGEKLFF. The full variable domain, with the rest looked up from reference TRBV11-1 and TRBJ1-4, is EAEVAQSPRYKITEKSQAVAFWCDPISGHATLYWYRQILGQGPELLVQFQDESVVDDSQLPKDRFSAERLKGVDSTLKIQPAELGDSAMYLCASSPAGQVRGEKLFFGSGTQLSVL.

The chain has TRBV28 and TRBJ2-3; 8 nucleotides align to TRBD2. Germline CDR1 is MDHEN and CDR2 is SYDVKM. The CDR3 is 14 amino acids. V shed 2 bases and J 4 bases; nucleotides not matched to a gene: 2. CDR3 nucleotide sequence: TGTGCCAGCAGTTTACGGGGGGGGGCAGATACGCAGTATTTT. Its translation is CASSLRGGADTQYF.

This clone occurred once. The chain combines TRBV21-1 with TRBJ1-1; TRBD1, as called in the table, went unchecked against the DNA. TRBV21-1 is a pseudogene locus. The CDR3 length is 13 residues. Here the CDR3 DNA reads TGTGCCAGCAGCAAGGGGCGAAACACTGAAGCTTTCTTT. Encoded protein: CASSKGRNTEAFF.